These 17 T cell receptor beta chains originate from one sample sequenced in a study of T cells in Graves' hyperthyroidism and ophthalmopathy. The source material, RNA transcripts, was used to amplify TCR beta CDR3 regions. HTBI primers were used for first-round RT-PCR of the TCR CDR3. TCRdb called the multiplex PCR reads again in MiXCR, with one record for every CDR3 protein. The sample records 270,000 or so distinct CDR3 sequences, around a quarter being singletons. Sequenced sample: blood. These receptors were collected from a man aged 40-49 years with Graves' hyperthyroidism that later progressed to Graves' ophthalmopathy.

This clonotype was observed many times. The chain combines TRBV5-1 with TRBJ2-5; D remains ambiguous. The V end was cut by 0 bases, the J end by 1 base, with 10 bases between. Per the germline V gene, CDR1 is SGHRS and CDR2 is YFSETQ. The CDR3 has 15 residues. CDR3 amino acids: CASSLERLRQETQYF. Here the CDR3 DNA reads TGCGCCAGCAGCTTGGAAAGACTGCGCCAAGAGACCCAGTACTTC.

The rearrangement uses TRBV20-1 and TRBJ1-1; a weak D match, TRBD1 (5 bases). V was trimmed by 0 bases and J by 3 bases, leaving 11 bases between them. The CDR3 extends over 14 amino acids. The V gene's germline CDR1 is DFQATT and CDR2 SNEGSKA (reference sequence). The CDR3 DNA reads TGCAGTGCTAGAGATTGGGTGGGGCACACTGAAGCTTTCTTT. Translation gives CSARDWVGHTEAFF.

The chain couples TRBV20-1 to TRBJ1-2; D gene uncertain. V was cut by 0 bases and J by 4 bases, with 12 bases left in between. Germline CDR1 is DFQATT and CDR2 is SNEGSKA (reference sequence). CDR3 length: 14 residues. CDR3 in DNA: TGCAGTGCTAGAGATCAGAACGGACCCTATGGCTACACCTTC. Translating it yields CSARDQNGPYGYTF.

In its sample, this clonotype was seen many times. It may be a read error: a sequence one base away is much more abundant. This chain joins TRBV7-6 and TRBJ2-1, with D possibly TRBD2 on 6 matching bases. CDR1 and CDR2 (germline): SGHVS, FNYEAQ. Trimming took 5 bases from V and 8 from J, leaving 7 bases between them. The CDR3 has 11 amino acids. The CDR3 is CASSPGDEQFF. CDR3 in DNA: TGTGCCAGCAGCCCGGGGGATGAGCAGTTCTTC. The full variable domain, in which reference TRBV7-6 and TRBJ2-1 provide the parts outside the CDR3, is GAGVSQSPRYKVTKRGQDVALRCDPISGHVSLYWYRQALGQGPEFLTYFNYEAQQDKSGLPNDRFSAERPEGSISTLTIQRTEQRDSAMYRCASSPGDEQFFGPGTRLTVL.

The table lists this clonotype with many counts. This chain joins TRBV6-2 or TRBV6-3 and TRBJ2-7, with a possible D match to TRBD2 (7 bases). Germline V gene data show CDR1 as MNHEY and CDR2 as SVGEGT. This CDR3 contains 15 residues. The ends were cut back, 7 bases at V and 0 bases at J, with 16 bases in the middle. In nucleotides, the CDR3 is TGTGCCAGCATCAACCGGGGGGCGGTCTCCTACGAGCAGTACTTC. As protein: CASINRGAVSYEQYF.

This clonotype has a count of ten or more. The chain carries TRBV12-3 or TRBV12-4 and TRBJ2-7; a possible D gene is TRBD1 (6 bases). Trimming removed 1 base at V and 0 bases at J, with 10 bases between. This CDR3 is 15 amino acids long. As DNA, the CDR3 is TGTGCCAGCAGTTTAGGGACAGTCCGCTCCTACGAGCAGTACTTC. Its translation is CASSLGTVRSYEQYF.

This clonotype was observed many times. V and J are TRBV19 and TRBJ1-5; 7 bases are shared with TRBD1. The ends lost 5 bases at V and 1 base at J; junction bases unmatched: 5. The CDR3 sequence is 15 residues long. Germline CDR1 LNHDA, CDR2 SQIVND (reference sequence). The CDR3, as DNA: TGTGCCAGTAGTTCGGGACAGACCAGCAATCAGCCCCAGCATTTT. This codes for CASSSGQTSNQPQHF.

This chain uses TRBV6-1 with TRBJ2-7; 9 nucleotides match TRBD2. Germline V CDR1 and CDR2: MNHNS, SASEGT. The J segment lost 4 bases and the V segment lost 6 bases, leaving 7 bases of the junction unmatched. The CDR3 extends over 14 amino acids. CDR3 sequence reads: CASRGAGGGYEQYF. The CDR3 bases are TGTGCCAGCAGAGGAGCGGGAGGCGGGTACGAGCAGTACTTC.

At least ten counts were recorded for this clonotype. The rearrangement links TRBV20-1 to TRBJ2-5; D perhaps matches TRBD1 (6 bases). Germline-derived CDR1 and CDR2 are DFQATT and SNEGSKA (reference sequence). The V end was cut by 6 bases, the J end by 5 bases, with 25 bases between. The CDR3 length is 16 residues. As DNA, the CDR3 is TGCAGTGCCGTACCCTCAGACCTCCCCAGGGGCGAGACCCAGTACTTC. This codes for CSAVPSDLPRGETQYF.

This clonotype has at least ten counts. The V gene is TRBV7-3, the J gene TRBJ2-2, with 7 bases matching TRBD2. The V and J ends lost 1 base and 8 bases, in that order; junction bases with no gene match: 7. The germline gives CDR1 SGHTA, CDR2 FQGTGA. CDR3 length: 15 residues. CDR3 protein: CASSLKRERFGELFF. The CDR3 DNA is TGTGCCAGCAGCTTAAAGCGGGAACGTTTTGGGGAGCTGTTTTTT.

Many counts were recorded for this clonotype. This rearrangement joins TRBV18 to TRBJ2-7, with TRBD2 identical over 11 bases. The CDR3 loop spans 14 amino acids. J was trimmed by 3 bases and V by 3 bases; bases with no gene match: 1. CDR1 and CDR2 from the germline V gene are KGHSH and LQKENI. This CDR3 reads CASSPGLADYEQYF. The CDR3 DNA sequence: TGTGCCAGCTCACCGGGACTAGCGGACTACGAGCAGTACTTC.

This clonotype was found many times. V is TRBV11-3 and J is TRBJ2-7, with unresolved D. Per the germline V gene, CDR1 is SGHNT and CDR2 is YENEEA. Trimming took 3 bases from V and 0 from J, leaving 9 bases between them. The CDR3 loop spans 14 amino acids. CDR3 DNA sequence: TGTGCCAGCAGCTTCCCGTTATCCTCCTACGAGCAGTACTTC. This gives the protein CASSFPLSSYEQYF.

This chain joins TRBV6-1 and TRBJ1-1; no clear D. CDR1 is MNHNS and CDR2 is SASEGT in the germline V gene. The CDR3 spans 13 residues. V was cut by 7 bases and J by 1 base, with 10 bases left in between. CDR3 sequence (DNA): TGTGCCAGCAACAAAGTGTCGAACACTGAAGCTTTCTTT. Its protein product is CASNKVSNTEAFF.

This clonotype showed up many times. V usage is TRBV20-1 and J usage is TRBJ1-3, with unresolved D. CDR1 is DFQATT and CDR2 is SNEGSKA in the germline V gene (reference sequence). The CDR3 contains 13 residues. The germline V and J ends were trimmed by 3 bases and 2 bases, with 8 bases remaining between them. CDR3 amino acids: CSASPRAGNTIYF. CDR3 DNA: TGCAGTGCTAGTCCCAGAGCTGGAAACACCATATATTTT.

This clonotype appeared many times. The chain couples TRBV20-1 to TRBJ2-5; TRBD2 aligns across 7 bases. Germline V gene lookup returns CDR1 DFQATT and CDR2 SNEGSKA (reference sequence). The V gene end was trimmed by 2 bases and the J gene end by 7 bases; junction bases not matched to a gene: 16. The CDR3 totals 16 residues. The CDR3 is CSARSGSGTAGLTQYF. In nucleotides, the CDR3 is TGCAGTGCTAGATCAGGCAGCGGGACGGCTGGGTTGACCCAGTACTTC.

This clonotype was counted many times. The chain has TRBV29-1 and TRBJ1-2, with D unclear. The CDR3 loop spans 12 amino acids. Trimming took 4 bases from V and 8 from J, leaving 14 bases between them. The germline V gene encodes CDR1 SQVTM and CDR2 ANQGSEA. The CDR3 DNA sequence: TGCAGCGTTGGCGATGGATTGAGGGGCTACACCTTC. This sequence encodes CSVGDGLRGYTF.

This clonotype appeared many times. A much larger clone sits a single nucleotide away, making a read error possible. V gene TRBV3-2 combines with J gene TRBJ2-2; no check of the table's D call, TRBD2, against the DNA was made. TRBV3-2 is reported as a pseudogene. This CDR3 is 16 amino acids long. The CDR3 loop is CASSQGTSGYTGELFF. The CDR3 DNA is TGTGCCAGCAGCCAAGGGACTAGCGGATACACCGGGGAGCTGTTTTTT.